The T cell receptor beta chain described here comes from a study of OX40 agonist ivuxolimab in advanced cancers. As for the study more broadly: The costimulatory receptor OX40 (CD134) was targeted by ivuxolimab, a fully human IgG2 agonistic monoclonal antibody. The point of sequencing TCRbeta in the periphery was to test whether ivuxolimab changed TCR sequence diversity and drove clonal T-cell expansion. Of the 50 to 55 dose-escalation patients, hepatocellular carcinoma was present in about 20, melanoma in about 15, renal cell carcinoma in 9 and head and neck cancer in 9. The paper covers the monotherapy dose-escalation part of the phase I ivuxolimab trial, which included N of about 50 patients. Partial responses occurred in three dose-escalation patients, of whom one had hepatocellular carcinoma and two had cutaneous melanoma. Intravenous ivuxolimab was administered to patients every 2 weeks at six dose levels: 0.01, 0.1, 0.3, 1.5, 3 and 10 mg/kg. A male proportion of 82.7% and a mean age of about 60 years, ranging from roughly 20 to 80, were recorded for the dose-escalation cohort. Prior anti-PD-1, anti-PD-L1 or anti-CTLA-4 therapy was permitted, and 30% to 50% of dose-escalation patients had received checkpoint inhibitors. Overall study results and their limits: In partial responders in the 0.1-3.0 mg/kg groups, normalized peripheral clonal expansion was found to be among the lowest, especially among CD8+ T cells. At doses of 0.1 to 3.0 mg/kg, clonal expansion of both CD4+ and CD8+ T cells in blood was seen between baseline and week 6. After ivuxolimab, more expanded clones were found on average in CD8+ T cells than in CD4+ T cells. Low levels of normalized T-cell clonal expansion were also seen in some patients who did not respond. The antigen specificity of the clonally expanded peripheral T cells was not determined.

Patients with autoimmune disease history or receiving systemic immunosuppression were excluded from the trial. Peripheral blood for TCR sequencing was drawn from every dose cohort at baseline, at cycle 4 day 1 and at cycle 7 day 1. Samples were obtained from an open-label, multicenter, first-in-human phase I dose-escalation trial of ivuxolimab. Adults with locally advanced or metastatic melanoma, renal cell carcinoma, hepatocellular carcinoma or head and neck squamous cell carcinoma were enrolled in the trial. Before TCR sequencing, CD4+ and CD8+ T cells were separately sorted from peripheral blood. This clone was observed a single time. This clone's antigen is unknown. Base qualities are not provided; no much larger clone lies one nucleotide away. V ends up 5 bases short and J 4 bases short, with an unmatched junction base count of 6. The CDR3 runs 17 residues from the cysteine to the phenylalanine. Only CDR3 DNA is held: 51 bases, read in frame from base 1. CDR1 LGHNA and CDR2 YNFKEQ were looked up in the germline V gene.

To sequence the TCRbeta CDR3 region, genomic DNA was isolated from the sorted cells. TCRbeta CDR3 regions were sequenced using the immunoSEQ Assay. TCRdb provides this immuneACCESS table in a form limited to in-frame rearrangements. Some clones are lacking; in checked studies, under half of them reflect an unresolved V gene, and why the rest are absent is not known. This sample has under 80,000 clones in its table, and roughly 80% of those were observed once. The ten top clones hold 0.8% to 1.1% of the sample. The material sequenced was CD4+ or CD8+ T cells sorted from blood, taken in a trial of the OX40 agonist ivuxolimab. This TCR derives from an adult with an advanced solid tumor such as melanoma, head and neck, liver or kidney cancer. The rearrangement joined TRBV4-2 to TRBJ2-3; 16 of the junction bases match TRBD2. The CDR3 protein is CASSLAGTSGGADTQYF. The nucleotides read TGTGCCAGCAGCTTGGCCGGGACTAGCGGGGGGGCAGATACGCAGTATTTT.